This T cell receptor (beta chain) was retrieved from a study of cytomegalovirus exposure and HLA in healthy donors. As for the study in general: Samples from HLA-typed donors yielded around 79 million unique TCRs in an early data release.

This PCR relied on a set of 60 Vbeta primers and 13 Jbeta primers. Only in-frame clones appear in the TCRdb table, and some are missing; sequencing was by immunoSEQ multiplex PCR. The sample carries some 170,000 clones, 80% recorded once. This clone came up once. Sequenced sample: PBMCs. The sequence came from a man aged 30 to 39 in good health and CMV-seronegative.

The CDR3 sequence: CASSLDLAGANEQFF. Written as DNA, the CDR3 is TGCGCCAGCAGCTTGGACCTAGCGGGGGCCAATGAGCAGTTCTTC. The genes are TRBV5-1 and TRBJ2-1; 10 bases are a match to TRBD2. Germline CDR1 is SGHRS and CDR2 is YFSETQ. V dropped 0 bases and J dropped 6; count of bases not matched to a gene: 3. The CDR3 is 15 residues long.